Presented here are 8 T cell receptor beta chains from one specimen sequenced in a study of cytomegalovirus exposure and HLA in healthy donors. The method was immunoSEQ multiplex PCR; TCRdb's version includes in-frame clones alone and lacks a portion of them. The sample includes 130,000 or so clones, 89% seen only once; the top ten take roughly 9.3%. Sequenced sample: PBMCs. The receptor source for this set is a woman aged 18-35 years in good health and CMV-seropositive.

This chain links TRBV19 with TRBJ2-1; 9 nucleotides line up with TRBD1. The CDR3 contains 15 residues. CDR1 and CDR2 (germline): LNHDA, SQIVND (reference sequence). Trimming removed 4 bases from V and 8 bases from J; junction bases left unmatched: 9. The CDR3, as DNA: TGTGCCAGTAGTACTTCCGGGACAGGGCTCCATGAGCAGTTCTTC. Amino acids: CASSTSGTGLHEQFF.

The chain recombines TRBV7-8 with TRBJ2-1; D might be TRBD1 (6 bases). The germline CDR1 and CDR2 sequences are SGHVS and FQNEAQ. CDR3 length: 16 residues. Trimming took off 5 bases at V and 0 bases at J, with 14 bases between the two ends. The CDR3 loop reads CASSPDRPSSYNEQFF. For the CDR3, the DNA is TGTGCCAGCAGCCCCGACAGGCCCAGCTCCTACAATGAGCAGTTCTTC.

The chain is built from TRBV27 and TRBJ2-7; TRBD2 matches at 11 bases. CDR1 and CDR2 (germline): MNHEY, SMNVEV (reference sequence). The trim removed 6 bases at V and 1 base at J, leaving 5 bases unmatched. CDR3 length: 15 residues. The CDR3 DNA reads as TGTGCCAGCAGGTTCCTAGCGGGGGGTTCCTACGAGCAGTACTTC. Protein product: CASRFLAGGSYEQYF.

The rearrangement uses TRBV10-3 and TRBJ1-6, with TRBD1 matching 7 bases. V was pared by 6 bases and J by 5 bases, with 4 bases of the junction left unmatched. Germline V gene sequence: CDR1 ENHRY, CDR2 SYGVKD. The CDR3 extends over 14 amino acids. The CDR3 bases are TGTGCCATCAGCCAGGGGGTCGATAATTCACCCCTCCACTTT. This translates into CAISQGVDNSPLHF.

The chain is built from TRBV28 and TRBJ2-3, with 16 bases matching TRBD2. There are 21 residues in the CDR3. Germline V CDR1 and CDR2: MDHEN, SYDVKM. J was trimmed by 3 bases and V by 6 bases; bases with no gene match: 18. This chain's CDR3 is CASRPGIQGTSGGAGTDTQYF. The DNA of the CDR3 is TGTGCCAGCAGACCAGGGATACAAGGGACTAGCGGGGGGGCAGGGACAGATACGCAGTATTTT.

The chain is built from TRBV6-6 and TRBJ1-1; D gene ambiguous. Germline CDR1 and CDR2: MNHNY and SVGAGI (reference sequence). V was cut by 0 bases and J by 0 bases, with 8 bases left in between. The CDR3 sequence is 15 residues long. CDR3 loop: CASSYSYTMNTEAFF. For the CDR3, the DNA is TGTGCCAGCAGTTACTCTTACACCATGAACACTGAAGCTTTCTTT.

The chain couples TRBV5-1 to TRBJ1-4; 7 nucleotides agree with TRBD1. This CDR3 is built from 16 residues. Germline values: CDR1 SGHRS, CDR2 YFSETQ. The V segment lost 5 bases and the J segment 0 bases; nucleotides outside the gene matches: 7. CDR3 loop: CASRVKGGSTNEKLFF. CDR3 DNA sequence: TGCGCCAGCAGAGTAAAAGGGGGCTCAACTAATGAAAAACTGTTTTTT.

CDR3 coding DNA: TGTGCCAGCAGCTTAGAGAGGCTCCGGGGGGAGACCCAGTACTTC. It codes for CASSLERLRGETQYF. The chain is built from TRBV7-9 and TRBJ2-5; D might be TRBD2 (6 bases). Germline V gene sequence: CDR1 SEHNR, CDR2 FQNEAQ (reference sequence). The CDR3 is 15 residues long. Trimming cost V 1 base and J 5 bases, with 14 bases left between them. Full variable domain (rest looked up from reference TRBV7-9 and TRBJ2-5): DTGVSQNPRHKITKRGQNVTFRCDPISEHNRLYWYRQTLGQGPEFLTYFQNEAQLEKSRLLSDRFSAERPKGSFSTLEIQRTEQGDSAMYLCASSLERLRGETQYFGPGTRLLVL.